This T cell receptor (beta chain) was obtained from a study of cytomegalovirus exposure and HLA in healthy donors. In germline, CDR1 is SGHRS, CDR2 YFSETQ. CDR3 length: 16 amino acids. V shed 4 bases, J shed 4 bases, and the junction held 7 bases outside the gene matches. The data were produced by immunoSEQ multiplex PCR, yet TCRdb's version contains in-frame clones alone and is incomplete. The sample holds under 350,000 clones, 70% to 90% seen once. The gene calls are TRBV5-1 and TRBJ2-7, with 14 bases lining up with TRBD2. The clonotype comes from a woman aged 18-29 years in good health and CMV-seronegative. Material for sequencing was PBMCs. CDR3 coding DNA: TGCGCCAGCAGCACGGTGGGACTAGCGGGGGCTTACGAGCAGTACTTC. Protein: CASSTVGLAGAYEQYF.